One sample yielded the 30 T cell receptor beta chains listed below, sequenced in a study of cytomegalovirus exposure and HLA in healthy donors. PCR used 60 Vbeta primers and 13 Jbeta primers. The repertoire was sequenced with immunoSEQ multiplex PCR; TCRdb's copy has only in-frame clones and lacks some. The table includes fewer than 200,000 clones, about 84% detected once. The specimen sequenced was PBMCs. These receptors were taken from a woman younger than 45 in good health and CMV-seropositive.

This sequence joins TRBV2 and TRBJ2-2; D call uncertain. The CDR3 runs 14 residues. Trimming removed 4 bases from V and 3 bases from J, with 9 bases in between. CDR1 SNHLY and CDR2 FYNNEI come from the germline V gene. The CDR3 nucleotides are TGTGCCAGCAGTGGAGCGCAGGACACCGGGGAGCTGTTTTTT. As protein: CASSGAQDTGELFF.

This clone has just a few counts. The V call is TRBV4-1, the J call TRBJ1-5; 7 nucleotides align to TRBD1. CDR1 and CDR2 (germline): MGHRA, YSYEKL. After removal of 1 base from V and 4 bases from J, the junction contained 4 bases not matched to a gene. This CDR3 has 15 amino acids. CDR3 DNA sequence: TGCGCCAGCAGCCAAGTAAACAGGGGTAATCAGCCCCAGCATTTT. Protein: CASSQVNRGNQPQHF.

J is TRBJ2-7 and V is TRBV28, with 12 bases aligning to TRBD1. J was trimmed by 1 base and V by 6 bases; bases with no gene match: 4. Germline CDR1 MDHEN, CDR2 SYDVKM. CDR3 length: 15 amino acids. The CDR3 nucleotides are TGTGCCAGCAGAGAGGGACAGGGGGCGTCCTACGAGCAGTACTTC. Translated: CASREGQGASYEQYF.

The chain is built from TRBV7-9 and TRBJ2-1, with a possible D match to TRBD2 (5 bases). The V gene lost 4 bases and the J gene lost 8 bases, with 21 bases spanning the gap. Germline V gene data show CDR1 as SEHNR and CDR2 as FQNEAQ (reference sequence). The CDR3 covers 16 residues. The CDR3 DNA follows: TGTGCCAGCAGCTCCGTCGCAAGCGGCAAACGGGATGAGCAGTTCTTC. Translating it yields CASSSVASGKRDEQFF.

This chain connects TRBV5-6 to TRBJ1-2; the match to TRBD1 covers 10 bases. The CDR3 totals 15 residues. The ends lost 3 bases at V and 7 bases at J; junction bases unmatched: 9. The germline CDR1 and CDR2 sequences are SGHDT and YYEEEE. This chain's CDR3 is CASSSMTGGVFGYTF. DNA of the CDR3: TGTGCCAGCAGCTCGATGACAGGGGGCGTGTTTGGCTACACCTTC.

The rearrangement joins TRBV11-2 to TRBJ2-2; TRBD2 agrees at 7 bases. Germline V CDR1 and CDR2: SGHAT, FQNNGV. V shed 2 bases, J shed 3 bases, and the junction held 3 bases outside the gene matches. The CDR3 has 15 residues. The CDR3 is CASSLWGGDTGELFF. CDR3 DNA sequence: TGTGCCAGCAGCTTATGGGGGGGGGACACCGGGGAGCTGTTTTTT.

The chain couples TRBV28 to TRBJ2-7; D unresolved. Trimming pared 4 bases from V and 1 base from J, leaving 11 bases between. CDR3 length: 14 residues. CDR1 is MDHEN, CDR2 SYDVKM, per germline. CDR3 sequence: CASSSSGWSYEQYF. CDR3 coding DNA: TGTGCCAGCAGTTCCTCAGGCTGGTCCTACGAGCAGTACTTC.

V is TRBV6-4 and J is TRBJ1-2; D perhaps matches TRBD1 (5 bases). V was shortened by 6 bases and J by 3 bases, with 17 bases between the two germline ends. Looked up from germline, CDR1 is MRHNA and CDR2 is SNTAGT. The CDR3 has 15 residues. The CDR3 DNA sequence: TGTGCCAGCAGGCCCGACGGGGGGACGGACTATGGCTACACCTTC. Its translation: CASRPDGGTDYGYTF.

A single count supports this clone. The chain has TRBV2 and TRBJ1-4, with a possible D match to TRBD1 (6 bases). Per the germline V gene, CDR1 is SNHLY and CDR2 is FYNNEI. The CDR3 length is 13 residues. Deletions cut 7 bases from V and 8 bases from J, with 14 bases between. CDR3 sequence (DNA): TGTGCCAGCACCCCCAGGGGAAACGAAAAACTGTTTTTT. Translating gives CASTPRGNEKLFF.

This rearrangement joins TRBV5-1 to TRBJ2-2; TRBD1 might be the D (6 bases). Trimming pared 3 bases from V and 7 bases from J, leaving 7 bases between. Germline CDR1 reads SGHRS; CDR2 reads YFSETQ. The length of the CDR3 is 12 residues. CDR3 protein: CASSSGDGELFF. The DNA for the CDR3 is TGCGCCAGCAGCTCAGGGGACGGGGAGCTGTTTTTT. The whole variable domain, filled in from reference TRBV5-1 and TRBJ2-2, reads KAGVTQTPRYLIKTRGQQVTLSCSPISGHRSVSWYQQTPGQGLQFLFEYFSETQRNKGNFPGRFSGRQFSNSRSEMNVSTLELGDSALYLCASSSGDGELFFGEGSRLTVL.

The genes are TRBV30 and TRBJ1-2; D is undetermined. Germline CDR1 and CDR2: GTSNPN and SVGIG (reference sequence). The CDR3 is 8 residues long. V was shortened by 7 bases and J by 14 bases, with 11 bases between the two germline ends. The CDR3 nucleotides are TGTGCCTTAGATTCCGGGACCTTC. Its translation is CALDSGTF.

The chain couples TRBV5-8 to TRBJ2-7, with 8 nucleotides matching TRBD1. The trim removed 1 base at V and 6 bases at J, leaving 6 bases unmatched. The CDR3 consists of 14 residues. CDR1 is SGHTS and CDR2 is YDEGEE in the germline V gene. In nucleotides, the CDR3 is TGTGCCAGCAGCTTGACAGGGGGTCCGCTCGAGCAGTACTTC. It translates to CASSLTGGPLEQYF.

This clone was seen more than once but under ten times. The rearrangement joins TRBV5-4 to TRBJ2-3; 8 bases align to TRBD2. V trimming: 6 bases; J trimming: 3 bases; junction bases outside the gene matches: 12. This CDR3 contains 16 residues. Germline values: CDR1 SGHNT, CDR2 YYREEE (reference sequence). CDR3 sequence (DNA): TGTGCCAGCACCAACGGGAGACAGCGGGGGACAGATACGCAGTATTTT. Amino acids: CASTNGRQRGTDTQYF.

This rearrangement joins TRBV5-1 to TRBJ1-3; TRBD1 matches at 8 bases. V was pared by 4 bases and J by 0 bases, with 6 bases of the junction left unmatched. CDR3 length: 16 amino acids. In germline, CDR1 is SGHRS, CDR2 YFSETQ. This chain's CDR3 is CASSPGTGVSGNTIYF. As DNA, the CDR3 is TGCGCCAGCAGCCCCGGGACAGGAGTCTCTGGAAACACCATATATTTT.

The rearrangement links TRBV14 to TRBJ2-3; TRBD1 might be the D (6 bases). This CDR3 is 15 amino acids long. Trimming pared 1 base from V and 4 bases from J, leaving 12 bases between. In germline, CDR1 is SGHDN, CDR2 FVKESK. The CDR3, as DNA: TGTGCCAGCAGCCAAGTTCAGGGGTCCTCAGATACGCAGTATTTT. Translation gives CASSQVQGSSDTQYF.

V gene TRBV28 combines with J gene TRBJ2-5; 9 bases agree with TRBD2. Germline CDR1 is MDHEN and CDR2 is SYDVKM. The CDR3 totals 15 residues. Trimming took 6 bases from V and 0 from J; bases not matched to a gene: 5. CDR3 bases: TGTGCCAGCAGGGGTAGCGGGGGATACCAAGAGACCCAGTACTTC. Amino acid sequence: CASRGSGGYQETQYF.

V usage is TRBV5-6 and J usage is TRBJ2-1; 7 bases are a match to TRBD2. Germline V gives CDR1 SGHDT, CDR2 YYEEEE. The CDR3 sequence is 17 residues long. V shed 4 bases and J 1 base; nucleotides not matched to a gene: 11. The CDR3 is CASSKVTSGNSYNEQFF. CDR3 sequence (DNA): TGTGCCAGCAGCAAAGTAACCAGCGGGAATTCCTACAATGAGCAGTTCTTC.

This sequence joins TRBV7-2 and TRBJ1-5, with D unresolved. Germline CDR1 is SGHTA and CDR2 is FQGNSA. The CDR3 consists of 13 residues. The ends were cut back, 3 bases at V and 2 bases at J, with 5 bases in the middle. The CDR3 sequence: CASSLPGNQPQHF. The CDR3 region has the DNA TGTGCCAGCAGCTTGCCAGGCAATCAGCCCCAGCATTTT.

The chain employs TRBV4-2 and TRBJ2-7; 11 bases are a match to TRBD2. The CDR3 consists of 16 residues. V was pared by 3 bases and J by 2 bases, with 6 bases of the junction left unmatched. Germline loops: CDR1 LGHNA, CDR2 YNFKEQ. CDR3 bases: TGTGCCAGCAGCCAGGGGGGACTAGCGGACCCCTACGAGCAGTACTTC. Translation: CASSQGGLADPYEQYF.

This chain uses TRBV9 with TRBJ1-2; D is possibly TRBD1 (5 bases). V was cut by 3 bases and J by 6 bases, with 18 bases left in between. The CDR3 is 15 amino acids. CDR1 and CDR2 (germline): SGDLS, YYNGEE. CDR3 loop: CASSALPGTQNGYTF. CDR3 sequence (DNA): TGTGCCAGCAGCGCCCTACCCGGGACTCAAAATGGCTACACCTTC.

This clone was seen only once. This chain connects TRBV30 to TRBJ1-6, with 8 positions matching TRBD1. The CDR3 runs 16 residues. V lost 4 bases and J lost 2; bases outside the gene matches: 7. Germline V gives CDR1 GTSNPN, CDR2 SVGIG (reference sequence). Here the CDR3 DNA reads TGTGCCTGGACCGACAGGGGAAAGGCCTATAATTCACCCCTCCACTTT. Translation: CAWTDRGKAYNSPLHF.

This clone was observed once. The chain combines TRBV27 with TRBJ1-1; D perhaps matches TRBD1 (6 bases). This CDR3 is 15 amino acids long. Germline V gene data show CDR1 as MNHEY and CDR2 as SMNVEV (reference sequence). The V and J ends lost 2 bases and 8 bases respectively, with 18 bases between them. CDR3 in DNA: TGTGCCAGCAGTTTAAGTGGGGGCTATACTGAGGAAGCTTTCTTT. It is translated as CASSLSGGYTEEAFF.

The chain combines TRBV5-8 with TRBJ2-7; 11 bases are a match to TRBD1. Germline V gives CDR1 SGHTS, CDR2 YDEGEE. Trimming took 4 bases from V and 6 from J; bases not matched to a gene: 9. There are 15 residues in the CDR3. The CDR3 region is CASSHWTGGLFEQYF. The CDR3 nucleotides read TGTGCCAGCAGCCACTGGACAGGGGGCCTGTTCGAGCAGTACTTC. The full variable domain, in which reference TRBV5-8 and TRBJ2-7 provide the parts outside the CDR3, is EAGVTQSPTHLIKTRGQQATLRCSPISGHTSVYWYQQALGLGLQFLLWYDEGEERNRGNFPPRFSGRQFPNYSSELNVNALELEDSALYLCASSHWTGGLFEQYFGPGTRLTVT.

V gene TRBV30 combines with J gene TRBJ1-1; 7 bases fit TRBD1. CDR1 and CDR2 (germline): GTSNPN, SVGIG (reference sequence). There are 13 residues in the CDR3. The trim removed 3 bases at V and 3 bases at J, leaving 4 bases unmatched. The CDR3 DNA reads TGTGCCTGGAGCAGGGGGAAGGACACTGAAGCTTTCTTT. Translating it yields CAWSRGKDTEAFF.

Comments on this clone: Germline is not matched at one junction end, which may reflect a read error. The rearrangement uses TRBV30 and TRBJ2-1; 13 positions agree with TRBD2. The CDR3 has 15 amino acids. The germline V gene has CDR1 GTSNPN and CDR2 SVGIG (reference sequence). The CDR3 nucleotides read TGTGCCGGGAGGCTGCGACGACTAGCGGGAGGTGAGCAGTTCTTC. This gives the protein CAGRLRRLAGGEQFF.

This clone occurred a few times. V usage is TRBV7-6 and J usage is TRBJ1-5, with unresolved D. The germline V gene encodes CDR1 SGHVS and CDR2 FNYEAQ. The CDR3 covers 13 residues. V was clipped by 2 bases and J by 3 bases, with 5 bases between them. The CDR3 nucleotides are TGTGCCAGCAGCTTATCCAACAATCAGCCCCAGCATTTT. It is translated as CASSLSNNQPQHF.

V gene TRBV5-1 combines with J gene TRBJ2-1, with D possibly TRBD1 on 6 matching bases. The ends were cut back, 3 bases at V and 2 bases at J, with 9 bases in the middle. Germline V gene data show CDR1 as SGHRS and CDR2 as YFSETQ. This CDR3 region has 14 residues. The CDR3 protein is CASSSRTAYNEQFF. The CDR3 DNA sequence: TGCGCCAGCAGCTCCCGGACAGCCTACAATGAGCAGTTCTTC.

The chain couples TRBV11-3 to TRBJ2-1; no clear D. Germline CDR1 SGHNT, CDR2 YENEEA. The CDR3 loop spans 12 amino acids. V lost 5 bases, J lost 6 bases, and 8 bases lay in between. This CDR3 is CASSVNSNEQFF. DNA for the CDR3: TGTGCCAGCAGCGTTAACAGCAATGAGCAGTTCTTC.

The CDR3 is CASSLFGQVETQYF. CDR3 in DNA: TGTGCCAGCAGTTTATTCGGACAGGTGGAGACCCAGTACTTC. The rearrangement joins TRBV28 to TRBJ2-5; 7 positions agree with TRBD1. V lost 1 base to trimming and J lost 5 bases; unmatched junction nucleotides: 4. This CDR3 contains 14 residues. CDR1 is MDHEN and CDR2 is SYDVKM in the germline V gene.

This rearrangement joins TRBV19 to TRBJ2-5; TRBD2 matches at 8 bases. CDR3 length: 15 residues. V shed 2 bases and J 5 bases; nucleotides not matched to a gene: 7. Germline V CDR1 and CDR2: LNHDA, SQIVND (reference sequence). The CDR3 loop reads CASSIITGGRETQYF. The CDR3 DNA reads TGTGCCAGTAGTATAATAACGGGGGGGCGTGAGACCCAGTACTTC.